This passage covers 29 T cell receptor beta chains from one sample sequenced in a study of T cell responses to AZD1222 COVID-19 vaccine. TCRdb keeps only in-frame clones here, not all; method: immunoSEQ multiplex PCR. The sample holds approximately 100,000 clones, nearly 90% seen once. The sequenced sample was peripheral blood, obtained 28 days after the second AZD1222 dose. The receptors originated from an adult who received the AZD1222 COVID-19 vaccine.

The CDR3 region is CASSPGAGGLNGYEQYF. CDR3 sequence (DNA): TGTGCCAGCTCGCCCGGAGCGGGAGGACTTAACGGTTACGAGCAGTACTTC. The rearrangement uses TRBV18 and TRBJ2-7; 9 bases agree with TRBD2. J was trimmed by 4 bases and V by 6 bases; bases with no gene match: 16. This CDR3 is 17 amino acids long. Looked up from germline, CDR1 is KGHSH and CDR2 is LQKENI.

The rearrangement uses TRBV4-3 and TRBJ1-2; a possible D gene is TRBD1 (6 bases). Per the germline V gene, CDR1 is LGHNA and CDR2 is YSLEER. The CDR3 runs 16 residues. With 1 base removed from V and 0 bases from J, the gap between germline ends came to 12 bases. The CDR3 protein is CASSQVLTGTNYGYTF. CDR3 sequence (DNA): TGCGCCAGCAGCCAAGTATTAACAGGGACTAACTATGGCTACACCTTC.

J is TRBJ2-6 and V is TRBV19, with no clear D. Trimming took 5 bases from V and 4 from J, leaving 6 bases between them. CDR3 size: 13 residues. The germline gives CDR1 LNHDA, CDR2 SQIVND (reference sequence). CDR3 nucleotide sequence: TGTGCCAGTAGTGTCCCAGGGGCCAACGTCCTGACTTTC. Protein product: CASSVPGANVLTF.

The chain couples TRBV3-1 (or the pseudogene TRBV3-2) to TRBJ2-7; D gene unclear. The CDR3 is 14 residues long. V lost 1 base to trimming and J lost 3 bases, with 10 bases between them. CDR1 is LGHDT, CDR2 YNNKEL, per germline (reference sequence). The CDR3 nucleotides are TGTGCCAGCAGCCAAGGGGGTTTCATCTACGAGCAGTACTTC. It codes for CASSQGGFIYEQYF.

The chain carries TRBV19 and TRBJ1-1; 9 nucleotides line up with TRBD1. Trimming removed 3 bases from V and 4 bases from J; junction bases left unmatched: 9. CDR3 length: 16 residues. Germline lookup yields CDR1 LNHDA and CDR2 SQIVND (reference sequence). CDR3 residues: CASSMELQGATTEAFF. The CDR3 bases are TGTGCCAGTAGTATGGAATTACAGGGGGCGACCACTGAAGCTTTCTTT.

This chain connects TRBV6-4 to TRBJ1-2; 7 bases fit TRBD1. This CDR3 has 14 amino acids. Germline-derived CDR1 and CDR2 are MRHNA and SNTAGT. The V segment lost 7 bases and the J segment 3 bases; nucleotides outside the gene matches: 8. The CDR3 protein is CASKRSGGDYGYTF. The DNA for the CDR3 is TGTGCCAGCAAGAGATCAGGGGGAGACTATGGCTACACCTTC.

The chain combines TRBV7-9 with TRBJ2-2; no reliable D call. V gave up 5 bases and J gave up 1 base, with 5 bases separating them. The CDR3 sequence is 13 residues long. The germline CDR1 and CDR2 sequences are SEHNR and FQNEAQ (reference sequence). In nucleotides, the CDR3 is TGTGCCAGCAGCACCTGGAACACCGGGGAGCTGTTTTTT. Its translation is CASSTWNTGELFF.

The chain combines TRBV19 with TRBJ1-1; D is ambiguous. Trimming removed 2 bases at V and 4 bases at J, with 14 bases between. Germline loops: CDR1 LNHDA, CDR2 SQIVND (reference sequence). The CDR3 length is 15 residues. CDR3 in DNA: TGTGCCAGTAGTATACGGGGAGGGAGAGGCACTGAAGCTTTCTTT. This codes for CASSIRGGRGTEAFF. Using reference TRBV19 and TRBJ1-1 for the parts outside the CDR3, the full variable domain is DGGITQSPKYLFRKEGQNVTLSCEQNLNHDAMYWYRQDPGQGLRLIYYSQIVNDFQKGDIAEGYSVSREKKESFPLTVTSAQKNPTAFYLCASSIRGGRGTEAFFGQGTRLTVV.

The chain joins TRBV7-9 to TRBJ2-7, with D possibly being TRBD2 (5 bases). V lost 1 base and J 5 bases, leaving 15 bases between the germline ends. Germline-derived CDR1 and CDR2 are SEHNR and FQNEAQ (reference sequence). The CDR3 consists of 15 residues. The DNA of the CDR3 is TGTGCCAGCAGCTTAGGGGTCGGGAAAGGCGACGAGCAGTACTTC. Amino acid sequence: CASSLGVGKGDEQYF.

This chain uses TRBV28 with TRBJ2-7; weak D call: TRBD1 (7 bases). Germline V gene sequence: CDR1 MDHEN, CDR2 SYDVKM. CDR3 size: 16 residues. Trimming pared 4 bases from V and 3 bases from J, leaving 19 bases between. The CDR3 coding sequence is TGTGCCAGCAGTTCCGGGGGAGGTGCAGGGGGCTACGAGCAGTACTTC. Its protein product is CASSSGGGAGGYEQYF.

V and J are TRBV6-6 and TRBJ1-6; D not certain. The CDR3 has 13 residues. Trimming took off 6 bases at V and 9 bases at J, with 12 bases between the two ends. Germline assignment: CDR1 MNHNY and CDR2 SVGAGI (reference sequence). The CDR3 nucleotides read TGTGCCAGCAGGGAAATCGCCAGTTCACCCCTCCACTTT. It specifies CASREIASSPLHF.

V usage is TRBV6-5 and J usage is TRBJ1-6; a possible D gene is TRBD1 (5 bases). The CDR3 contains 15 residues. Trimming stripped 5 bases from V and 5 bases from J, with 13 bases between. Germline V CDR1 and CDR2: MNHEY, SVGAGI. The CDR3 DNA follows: TGTGCCAGCAGTAACCGGGACGGCGATAATTCACCCCTCCACTTT. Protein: CASSNRDGDNSPLHF.

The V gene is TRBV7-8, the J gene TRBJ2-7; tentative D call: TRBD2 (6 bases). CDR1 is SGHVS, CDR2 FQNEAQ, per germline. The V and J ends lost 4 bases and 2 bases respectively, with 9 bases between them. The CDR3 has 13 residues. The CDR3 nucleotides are TGTGCCAGCAGCTGGACGGGAGCCTACGAGCAGTACTTC. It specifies CASSWTGAYEQYF.

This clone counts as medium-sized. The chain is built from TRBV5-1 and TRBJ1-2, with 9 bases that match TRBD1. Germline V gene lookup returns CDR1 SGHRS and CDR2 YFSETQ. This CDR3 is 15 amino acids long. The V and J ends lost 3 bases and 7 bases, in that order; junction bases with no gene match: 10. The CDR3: CASSSQTGGGSGYTF. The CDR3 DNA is TGCGCCAGCAGCTCACAGACAGGGGGAGGTTCTGGCTACACCTTC.

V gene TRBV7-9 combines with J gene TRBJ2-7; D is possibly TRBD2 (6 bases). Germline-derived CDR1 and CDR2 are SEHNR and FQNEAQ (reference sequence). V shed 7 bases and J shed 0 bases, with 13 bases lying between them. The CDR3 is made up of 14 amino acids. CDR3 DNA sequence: TGTGCCAGCACTGAGGCGGGGCCCTCCTACGAGCAGTACTTC. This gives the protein CASTEAGPSYEQYF.

The CDR3 region has the DNA TGTGCTAGTGGTCCACCCTTGTTAGCCAGGGCCTACGAGCAGTACTTC. Encoded protein: CASGPPLLARAYEQYF. The chain couples TRBV12-5 to TRBJ2-7; TRBD1 is a possible D gene (5 bases). Germline V gene lookup returns CDR1 LGHNT and CDR2 FRNRAP. This CDR3 has 16 amino acids. V was shortened by 5 bases and J by 2 bases, with 19 bases between the two germline ends.

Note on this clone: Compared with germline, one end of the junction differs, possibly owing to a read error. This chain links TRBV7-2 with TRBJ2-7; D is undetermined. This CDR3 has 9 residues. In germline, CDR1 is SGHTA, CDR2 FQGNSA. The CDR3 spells CASSLEPPF. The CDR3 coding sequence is TGTGCCAGCAGCTTAGAGCCTCCCTTT.

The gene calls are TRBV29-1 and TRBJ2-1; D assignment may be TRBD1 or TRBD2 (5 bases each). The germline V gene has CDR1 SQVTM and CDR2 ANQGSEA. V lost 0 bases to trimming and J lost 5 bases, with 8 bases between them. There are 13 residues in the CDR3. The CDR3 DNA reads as TGCAGCGTTGAAGAAGGGACCCACAATGAGCAGTTCTTC. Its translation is CSVEEGTHNEQFF.

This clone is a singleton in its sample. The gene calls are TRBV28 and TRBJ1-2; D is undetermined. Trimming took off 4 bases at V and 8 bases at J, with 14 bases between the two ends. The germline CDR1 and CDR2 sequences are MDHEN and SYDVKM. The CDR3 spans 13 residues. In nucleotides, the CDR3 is TGTGCCAGCAGTTCCTTTGGTCGAAACGGCTACACCTTC. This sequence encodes CASSSFGRNGYTF.

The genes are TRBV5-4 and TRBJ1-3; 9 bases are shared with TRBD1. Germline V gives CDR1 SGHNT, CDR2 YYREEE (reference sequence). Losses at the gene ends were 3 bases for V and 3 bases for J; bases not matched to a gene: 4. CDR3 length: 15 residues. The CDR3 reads CASSSNRGLGNTIYF. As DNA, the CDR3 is TGTGCCAGCAGCTCAAACAGGGGGCTTGGAAACACCATATATTTT.

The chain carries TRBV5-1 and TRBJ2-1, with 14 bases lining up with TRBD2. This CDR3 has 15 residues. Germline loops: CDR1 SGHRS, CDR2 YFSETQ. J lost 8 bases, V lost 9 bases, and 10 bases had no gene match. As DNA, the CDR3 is TGCGCCACGGCCCTGGGACTAGCGGGAGCGTATGAGCAGTTCTTC. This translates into CATALGLAGAYEQFF.

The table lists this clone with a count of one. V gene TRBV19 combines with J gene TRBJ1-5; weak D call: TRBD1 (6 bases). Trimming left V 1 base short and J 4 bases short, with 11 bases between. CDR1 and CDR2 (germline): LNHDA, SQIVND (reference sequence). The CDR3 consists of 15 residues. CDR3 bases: TGTGCCAGTAGTATAGGAATAGGGACAAATCAGCCCCAGCATTTT. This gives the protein CASSIGIGTNQPQHF.

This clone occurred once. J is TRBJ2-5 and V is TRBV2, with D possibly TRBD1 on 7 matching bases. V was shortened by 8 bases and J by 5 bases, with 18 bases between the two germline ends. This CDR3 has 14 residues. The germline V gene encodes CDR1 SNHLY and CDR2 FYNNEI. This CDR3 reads CASSRGGGWETQYF. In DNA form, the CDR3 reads TGTGCCAGCTCCCGCGGAGGGGGCTGGGAGACCCAGTACTTC.

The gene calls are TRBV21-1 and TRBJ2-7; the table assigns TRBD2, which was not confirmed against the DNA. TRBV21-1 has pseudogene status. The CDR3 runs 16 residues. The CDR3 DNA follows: TGTGCCAGCAGCAAAGAAGAGCGGGAGGGCCACTACGAGCAGTACTTC. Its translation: CASSKEEREGHYEQYF.

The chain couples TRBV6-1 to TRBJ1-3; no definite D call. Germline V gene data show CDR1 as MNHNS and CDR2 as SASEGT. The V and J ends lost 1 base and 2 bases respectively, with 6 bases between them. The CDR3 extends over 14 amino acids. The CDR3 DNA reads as TGTGCCAGCAGTGAAGACTTCGCTGGAAACACCATATATTTT. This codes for CASSEDFAGNTIYF.

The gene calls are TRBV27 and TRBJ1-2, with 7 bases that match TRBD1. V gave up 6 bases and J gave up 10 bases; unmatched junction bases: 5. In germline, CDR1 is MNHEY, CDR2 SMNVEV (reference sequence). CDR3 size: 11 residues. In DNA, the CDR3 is TGTGCCAGCAGCACCGGGACAGCCTACACCTTC. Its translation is CASSTGTAYTF.

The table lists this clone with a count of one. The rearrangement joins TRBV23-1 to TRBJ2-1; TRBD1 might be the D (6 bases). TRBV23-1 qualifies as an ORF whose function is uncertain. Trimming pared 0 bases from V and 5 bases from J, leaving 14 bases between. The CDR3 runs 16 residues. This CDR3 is CASSQSSQGGNNEQFF. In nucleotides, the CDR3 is TGCGCCAGCAGTCAATCGTCACAGGGTGGAAACAATGAGCAGTTCTTC.

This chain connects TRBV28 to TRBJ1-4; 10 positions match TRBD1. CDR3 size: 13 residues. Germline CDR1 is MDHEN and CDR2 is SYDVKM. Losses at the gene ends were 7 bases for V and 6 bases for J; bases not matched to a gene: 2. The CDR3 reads CASTGQGDEKLFF. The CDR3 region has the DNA TGTGCCAGCACCGGACAGGGGGATGAAAAACTGTTTTTT.

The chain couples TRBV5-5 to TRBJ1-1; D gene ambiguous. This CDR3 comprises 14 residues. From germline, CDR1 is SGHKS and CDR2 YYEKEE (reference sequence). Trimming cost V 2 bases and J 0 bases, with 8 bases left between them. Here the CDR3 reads CASSLRNMNTEAFF. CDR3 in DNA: TGTGCCAGCAGCTTAAGGAACATGAACACTGAAGCTTTCTTT.